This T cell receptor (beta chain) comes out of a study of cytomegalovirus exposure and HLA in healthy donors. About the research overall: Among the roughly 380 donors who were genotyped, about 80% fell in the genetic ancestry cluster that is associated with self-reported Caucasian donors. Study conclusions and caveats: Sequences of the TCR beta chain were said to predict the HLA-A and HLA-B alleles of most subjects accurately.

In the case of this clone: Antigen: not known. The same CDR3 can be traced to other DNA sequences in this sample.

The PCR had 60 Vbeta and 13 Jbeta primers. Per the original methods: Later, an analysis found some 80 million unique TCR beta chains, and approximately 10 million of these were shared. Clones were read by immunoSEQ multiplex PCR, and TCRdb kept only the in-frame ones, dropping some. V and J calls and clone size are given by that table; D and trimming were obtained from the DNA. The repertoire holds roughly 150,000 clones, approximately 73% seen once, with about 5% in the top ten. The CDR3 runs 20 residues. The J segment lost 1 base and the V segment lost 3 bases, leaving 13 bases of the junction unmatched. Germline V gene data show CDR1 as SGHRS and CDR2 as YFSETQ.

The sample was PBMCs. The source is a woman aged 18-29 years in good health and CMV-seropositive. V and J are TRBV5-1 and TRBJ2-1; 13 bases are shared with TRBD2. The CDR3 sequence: CASSWGTSGDSWGSYNEQFF. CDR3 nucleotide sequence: TGCGCCAGCAGCTGGGGGACTAGCGGGGACTCCTGGGGATCCTACAATGAGCAGTTCTTC. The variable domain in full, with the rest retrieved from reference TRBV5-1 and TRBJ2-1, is KAGVTQTPRYLIKTRGQQVTLSCSPISGHRSVSWYQQTPGQGLQFLFEYFSETQRNKGNFPGRFSGRQFSNSRSEMNVSTLELGDSALYLCASSWGTSGDSWGSYNEQFFGPGTRLTVL.